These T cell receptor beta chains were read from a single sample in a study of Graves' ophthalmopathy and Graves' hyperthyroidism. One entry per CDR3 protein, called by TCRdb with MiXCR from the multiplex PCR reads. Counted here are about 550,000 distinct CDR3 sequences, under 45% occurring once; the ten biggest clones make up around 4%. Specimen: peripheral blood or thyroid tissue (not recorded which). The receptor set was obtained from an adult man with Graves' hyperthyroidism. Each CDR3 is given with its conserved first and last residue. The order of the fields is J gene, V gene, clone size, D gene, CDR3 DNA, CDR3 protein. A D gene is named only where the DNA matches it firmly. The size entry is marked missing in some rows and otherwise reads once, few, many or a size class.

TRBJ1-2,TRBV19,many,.,TGTGCCAGTAGTATAGCGCAGCCCTATGGCTACACCTTC,CASSIAQPYGYTF
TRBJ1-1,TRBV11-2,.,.,TGTGCCAGCAGCTTAACCGGGCAGTTGAACACTGAAGCTTTCTTT,CASSLTGQLNTEAFF
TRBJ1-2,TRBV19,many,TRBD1,TGTGCCAGTAGTCAGAGGGACAGGGGGCGCGGAGGCTACACCTTC,CASSQRDRGRGGYTF
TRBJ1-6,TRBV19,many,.,TGTGCCAGTAGTATGCGGCAGGGGAATTCACCCCTCCACTTT,CASSMRQGNSPLHF
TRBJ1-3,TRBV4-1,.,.,TGCGCCAGCAGCCAAGATTGGGACTACTCTGGAAACACCATATATTTT,CASSQDWDYSGNTIYF
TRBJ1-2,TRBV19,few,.,TGTGCCAGTAGTCCATGGGCCGGGACGAGAGGCTACACCTTC,CASSPWAGTRGYTF
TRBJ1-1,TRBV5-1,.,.,TGCGCCAGCAGCTCCGGGGCAACAACTTCGAACACTGAAGCTTTCTTT,CASSSGATTSNTEAFF
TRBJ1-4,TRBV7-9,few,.,TGTGCCAGCAGCTTATCCTACCCCGTCCCCGACTCCACGCATAATGAAAAACTGTTTTTT,CASSLSYPVPDSTHNEKLFF
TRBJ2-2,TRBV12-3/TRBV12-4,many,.,TGTGCCAGCAGCTGGGACAAGACCGCCGGGGAGCTGTTTTTT,CASSWDKTAGELFF
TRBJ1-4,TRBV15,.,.,TGTGCCACCAGCAGCAGGGGTTACGCTAATGAAAAACTGTTTTTT,CATSSRGYANEKLFF
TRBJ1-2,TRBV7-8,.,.,TGTGCCAGCTTGGGACCGCGGAGGTATGGCTACACCTTC,CASLGPRRYGYTF
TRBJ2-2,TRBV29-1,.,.,TGCAGCGTTGACGACGGGGAGCTGTTTTTT,CSVDDGELFF
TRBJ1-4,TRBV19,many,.,TGTGCCAGTAGTACAGGATCAACTAATGAAAAACTGTTTTTT,CASSTGSTNEKLFF
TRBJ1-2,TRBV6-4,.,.,TGTGCCAGCGGCCCGACAGAGGATGGCTACACCTTC,CASGPTEDGYTF
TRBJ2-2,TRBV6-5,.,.,TGTGCCAGCAGTGAAAACTCCTATCTCGGGGAGCTGTTTTTT,CASSENSYLGELFF
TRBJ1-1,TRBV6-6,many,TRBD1,TGTGCCAGCAGTTACGGGACAGGGGACACTGAAGCTTTCTTT,CASSYGTGDTEAFF
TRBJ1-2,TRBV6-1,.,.,TGTGCCAGCAGTGTCGGGCCTAACTATAGCTACACCTTC,CASSVGPNYSYTF
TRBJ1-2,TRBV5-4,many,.,TGTGCCAGCACCCCGGAGGGCAGATCGAACTATGGCTACACCTTC,CASTPEGRSNYGYTF
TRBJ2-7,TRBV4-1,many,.,TGCGCCAGCAGTCCAAGAGAGGGCTACGAGCAGTACTTC,CASSPREGYEQYF
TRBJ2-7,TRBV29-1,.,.,TGCAGCGTTGATGTGTCCCTCGGGTCCTACGAGCAGTACTTC,CSVDVSLGSYEQYF
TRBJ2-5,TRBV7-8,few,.,TGTGCCAGCAGCTTGGTGGGCTACCAAGAGACCCAGTACTTC,CASSLVGYQETQYF
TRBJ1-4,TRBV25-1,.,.,TGTGCCAGCAGTCCCGACAGTGAAAAACTGTTTTTT,CASSPDSEKLFF
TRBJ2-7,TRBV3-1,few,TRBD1,TGTGCCAGCAGCCAACCCGGGACAGTTGATTCCTACGAGCAGTACTTC,CASSQPGTVDSYEQYF
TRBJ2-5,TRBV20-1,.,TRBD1,TGCAGTGCGCGAGGACAGGGGGACGGTCAGCCCCAGTACTTC,CSARGQGDGQPQYF
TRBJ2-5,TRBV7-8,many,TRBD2,TGTGCCAGCAGCCAAGAGGGACTAGGGTCAGAGACCCAGTACTTC,CASSQEGLGSETQYF
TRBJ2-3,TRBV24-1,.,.,TGTGCCACCAGTGGACTAGGAATCACAGATGCGCAGTATTTT,CATSGLGITDAQYF
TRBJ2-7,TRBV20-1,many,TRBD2,TGCAGTGCTAGAGCCTTTGCGGGAGGATACGAGCAGTACTTC,CSARAFAGGYEQYF
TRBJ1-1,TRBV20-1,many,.,TGCAGTGCTAGAGAACAGACAGAGAACACTGAAGCTTTCTTT,CSAREQTENTEAFF
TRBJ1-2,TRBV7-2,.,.,TGTGCCAGCAGACTAGGCGGTGCTTATGGCTACACCTTC,CASRLGGAYGYTF
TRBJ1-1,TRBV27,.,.,TGTGCCAGCAGAACAACAGGGAGAACTGAAGCTTTCTTT,CASRTTGRTEAFF
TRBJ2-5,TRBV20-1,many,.,TGCAGTGCTAGTGGAGGGGGGCAAGAGACCCAGTACTTC,CSASGGGQETQYF
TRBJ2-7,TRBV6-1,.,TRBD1,TGTGCCAGCAGTGGGGACAGGGGACATTACGAGCAGTACTTC,CASSGDRGHYEQYF
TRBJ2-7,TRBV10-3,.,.,TGTGCCATCAGTGGGCAAGCGGTCGAGCAGTACTTC,CAISGQAVEQYF
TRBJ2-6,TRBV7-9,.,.,TGTGCCAGCAGCTTAGGGGACGGCTACTCTGGGGCCAACGTCCTGACTTTC,CASSLGDGYSGANVLTF
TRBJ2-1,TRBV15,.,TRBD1,TGTGCCACCAGCAGAGATTCAGGACAGGGCGGTTTGTACAATGAGCAGTTCTTC,CATSRDSGQGGLYNEQFF
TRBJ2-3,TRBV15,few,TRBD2,TGTGCCACCAGCCACCCAGGAGGGACTAGCGGGGGAGATACGCAGTATTTT,CATSHPGGTSGGDTQYF
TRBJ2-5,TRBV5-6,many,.,TGTGCCAGCAGCCGACAGGGGCCGGGGGGAGAGACCCAGTACTTC,CASSRQGPGGETQYF
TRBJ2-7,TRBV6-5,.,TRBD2,TGTGCCAGCGGCTTACGGGGGGGATCCTACGAGCAGTACTTC,CASGLRGGSYEQYF
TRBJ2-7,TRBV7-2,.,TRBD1,TGTGCCAGCAGCTTGACCCAGGGGGCAGCCTTCCCCTACGAGCAGTACTTC,CASSLTQGAAFPYEQYF
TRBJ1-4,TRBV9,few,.,TGTGCCAGCAGCTTAGTCTCGGGGGGGGGTGAAAAACTGTTTTTT,CASSLVSGGGEKLFF
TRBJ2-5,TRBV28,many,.,TGTGCCAGCAGACGGGACGGTACAGCGAAGACCCAGTACTTC,CASRRDGTAKTQYF
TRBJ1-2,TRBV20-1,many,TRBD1,TGCAGTGCTAGGGGCCCGGGGACAGCGGATGGCTACACCTTC,CSARGPGTADGYTF
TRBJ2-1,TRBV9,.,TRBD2,TGTGCCAGCAGCGTAGAACTAGCGGGAAGGAATGAGCAGTTCTTC,CASSVELAGRNEQFF
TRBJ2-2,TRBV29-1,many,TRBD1,TGCAGCGTAGACACAGGGGTTGTCGGGGAGCTGTTTTTT,CSVDTGVVGELFF
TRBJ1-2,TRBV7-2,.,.,TGTGCCAGCAGAGGATTAGGTGATAGGGCTAATGGCTACACCTTC,CASRGLGDRANGYTF
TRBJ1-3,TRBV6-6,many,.,TGTGCCAGCAGTGATTCTCGGTATTCTGGAAACACCATATATTTT,CASSDSRYSGNTIYF
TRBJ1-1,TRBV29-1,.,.,TGCAGCGTCTACCGCGGGACTTTCTTT,CSVYRGTFF
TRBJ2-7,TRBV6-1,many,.,TGTGCCAGCAGTGAACACACGAGCTCCTACGAGCAGTACTTC,CASSEHTSSYEQYF
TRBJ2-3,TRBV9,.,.,TGTGCCAGCAGTCCCAAAATAGCAGATACGCAGTATTTT,CASSPKIADTQYF
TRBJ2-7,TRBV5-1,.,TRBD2,TGCGCCAGCAATTCCGGACTAGCGGGAGGTTCCCCCTACGAGCAGTACTTC,CASNSGLAGGSPYEQYF
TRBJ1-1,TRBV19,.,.,TGTGCCAGTAGCTGGGGTAAGGCTTTCTTT,CASSWGKAFF
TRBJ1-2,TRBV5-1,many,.,TGTGCCAGCAGCTTGGCGGGGGGGTATGGCTACACCTTC,CASSLAGGYGYTF
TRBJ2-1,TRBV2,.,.,TGTGCCACCTCGAGTTGGACGGCGCAAGGGGAGCGCTCCTACAATGAGCAGTTCTTC,CATSSWTAQGERSYNEQFF
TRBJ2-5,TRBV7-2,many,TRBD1,TGTGCCAGCAGCTTAAGCAGGGGGAAAGAGACCCAGTACTTC,CASSLSRGKETQYF
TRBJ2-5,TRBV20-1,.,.,TGTAGCACACCGGGAAAGACCCAGTACTTC,CSTPGKTQYF